Below, 24 T cell receptor beta chains from the same sample are listed, as sequenced in a study of blood T cells in healthy people across ages. The second PCR ran about 6 to 11 cycles with a sample-barcoded 5' primer and J-beta primers. MiXCR, applied by TCRdb to the 5' RACE reads, yields one record per CDR3 protein. The sample contains about 540,000 distinct CDR3 sequences, 24% of which appear only once. In addition, the sample was reused for a study of T cells of mothers and their children.

Material for sequencing was blood. Source of these receptors: a boy between 10 and 17 years old in good health.

This clonotype was counted only a few times. The chain has TRBV18 and TRBJ2-1; the D gene is possibly TRBD1 (5 bases). V lost 3 bases to trimming and J lost 2 bases, with 14 bases between them. CDR3 length equals 16 residues. CDR1 is KGHSH, CDR2 LQKENI, per germline. CDR3 amino acids: CASSPTTEVPYNEQFF. The DNA of the CDR3 is TGTGCCAGCTCACCGACGACAGAGGTCCCCTACAATGAGCAGTTCTTC.

CDR3 nucleotide sequence: TGCGCCAGCAGTCCGGACTTTAGCTCGTTCCAAGAGACCCAGTACTTC. It yields the protein CASSPDFSSFQETQYF. This chain uses TRBV5-1 with TRBJ2-5; maybe TRBD2 (5 bases). This CDR3 is built from 16 residues. V lost 5 bases to trimming and J lost 1 base, with 18 bases between them. Germline V CDR1 and CDR2: SGHRS, YFSETQ.

The table lists this clonotype with a few counts. J is TRBJ1-1 and V is TRBV29-1; tentatively, D is TRBD1 (6 bases). V lost 7 bases and J 1 base, leaving 13 bases between the germline ends. Germline values: CDR1 SQVTM, CDR2 ANQGSEA. The CDR3 has 13 amino acids. The CDR3 sequence is CSAQGGGNTEAFF. CDR3 DNA sequence: TGCAGCGCGCAAGGGGGGGGGAACACTGAAGCTTTCTTT.

The chain recombines TRBV5-4 with TRBJ2-2; possible D gene TRBD2, 6 bases. The germline gives CDR1 SGHNT, CDR2 YYREEE (reference sequence). The CDR3 has 17 residues. V lost 4 bases and J lost 6, with 22 bases in between. DNA of the CDR3: TGTGCCAGCAGCACAAGCTGGGAGGCAGGGAAAGCCGGGGAGCTGTTTTTT. Its translation: CASSTSWEAGKAGELFF.

This sequence joins TRBV28 and TRBJ2-5; 7 bases are shared with TRBD2. The DNA matches TRBJ2-7 better at its end, which makes the J call doubtful. CDR3 length: 19 residues. Germline V gene data show CDR1 as MDHEN and CDR2 as SYDVKM. The chain's CDR3 is CASSPAGDGSGTWHYEQYF. DNA of the CDR3: TGTGCCAGCAGCCCCGCGGGTGACGGAAGCGGGACTTGGCACTACGAGCAGTACTTC.

The chain combines TRBV9 with TRBJ1-6; 7 positions match TRBD1. The CDR3 length is 16 residues. V lost 4 bases and J lost 0; bases outside the gene matches: 4. The V gene's germline CDR1 is SGDLS and CDR2 YYNGEE. CDR3: CASSITGDSYNSPLHF. DNA for the CDR3: TGTGCCAGCAGCATTACAGGGGACTCCTATAATTCACCCCTCCACTTT.

The chain uses TRBV6-5 and TRBJ2-2; no clear D gene. The germline V and J ends were trimmed by 0 bases and 4 bases, with 12 bases remaining between them. Germline V gene sequence: CDR1 MNHEY, CDR2 SVGAGI. The CDR3 totals 16 residues. In nucleotides, the CDR3 is TGTGCCAGCAGTTACTCTACCTCGGCTACCACCGGGGAGCTGTTTTTT. Its protein is CASSYSTSATTGELFF.

The rearrangement uses TRBV7-2 and TRBJ2-7; perhaps TRBD2 as D (7 bases). The CDR3 consists of 15 residues. V was shortened by 1 base and J by 5 bases, with 15 bases between the two germline ends. The germline gives CDR1 SGHTA, CDR2 FQGNSA. As DNA, the CDR3 is TGTGCCAGCAGCTTAGAGCTGGGGGGGCCCCACGAGCAGTACTTC. The encoded protein is CASSLELGGPHEQYF.

The chain joins TRBV4-2 to TRBJ2-7; 9 nucleotides agree with TRBD2. CDR3 size: 19 residues. The trim removed 0 bases at V and 1 base at J, leaving 13 bases unmatched. Germline V gene lookup returns CDR1 LGHNA and CDR2 YNFKEQ. For the CDR3, the DNA is TGTGCCAGCAGCCAAGATGCGGGAGGGGACTACCCCCCTTCCTACGAGCAGTACTTC. It specifies CASSQDAGGDYPPSYEQYF.

This clonotype occurred a few times. The V and J genes are TRBV12-3 or TRBV12-4 and TRBJ2-1; D uncertain. V dropped 2 bases and J dropped 3 bases, with 5 bases sitting between them. The CDR3 spans 13 residues. CDR3 nucleotides: TGTGCCAGCAGTTTATACAGCTACAATGAGCAGTTCTTC. Protein product: CASSLYSYNEQFF.

This clonotype was detected only a few times. This sequence joins TRBV7-2 and TRBJ2-4, with TRBD2 matching over 8 bases. The V gene's germline CDR1 is SGHTA and CDR2 FQGNSA. V shed 2 bases, J shed 5 bases, and the junction held 8 bases outside the gene matches. This CDR3 contains 16 residues. The CDR3 protein is CASSLFPGGDQNIQYF. The CDR3 DNA follows: TGTGCCAGCAGCTTATTCCCCGGGGGGGACCAAAACATTCAGTACTTC.

The sample holds a few counts of this clonotype. This sequence joins TRBV4-1 and TRBJ2-7; D not resolved. Germline lookup yields CDR1 MGHRA and CDR2 YSYEKL. The V and J ends lost 0 bases and 0 bases respectively, with 9 bases between them. The CDR3 has 15 amino acids. This CDR3 reads CASSQDHPGSYEQYF. In nucleotides, the CDR3 is TGCGCCAGCAGCCAAGATCACCCGGGCTCCTACGAGCAGTACTTC.

The rearrangement joins TRBV28 to TRBJ1-2, with 7 positions matching TRBD1. This CDR3 spans 14 amino acids. CDR1 and CDR2 (germline): MDHEN, SYDVKM. With V trimmed by 6 bases and J by 7 bases, 11 bases remained unmatched. The DNA for the CDR3 is TGTGCCAGCAGATTGACAGGGTCATTCAGTGGCTACACCTTC. Translated: CASRLTGSFSGYTF.

The chain uses TRBV9 and TRBJ2-3, with a weak D call TRBD2 (6 bases). V lost 4 bases, J lost 2 bases, and 26 bases lay in between. The CDR3 length is 19 residues. Germline V gene data show CDR1 as SGDLS and CDR2 as YYNGEE. The chain's CDR3 is CASSPSRLLARDDTDTQYF. The DNA for the CDR3 is TGTGCCAGCAGCCCGTCAAGGCTCCTAGCGCGAGACGACACAGATACGCAGTATTTT.

This clonotype was seen ten or more times. The chain recombines TRBV12-3 or TRBV12-4 with TRBJ2-5; D is ambiguous. This CDR3 spans 16 amino acids. V was clipped by 1 base and J by 5 bases, with 17 bases between them. This CDR3 reads CASSLVGPLTFETQYF. CDR3 nucleotides: TGTGCCAGCAGTTTAGTCGGGCCGCTTACCTTTGAGACCCAGTACTTC.

At least ten counts were recorded for this clonotype. The V gene is TRBV7-2, the J gene TRBJ2-1, with 10 bases that match TRBD2. The CDR3 is made up of 15 amino acids. V trimming: 6 bases; J trimming: 6 bases; junction bases outside the gene matches: 8. Germline V lookup: CDR1 SGHTA, CDR2 FQGNSA. The DNA of the CDR3 is TGTGCCAGCAGGGGGGAACTAGCGGGAAGCAATGAGCAGTTCTTC. Protein product: CASRGELAGSNEQFF. The complete variable domain, with remaining parts taken from reference TRBV7-2 and TRBJ2-1, reads GAGVSQSPSNKVTEKGKDVELRCDPISGHTALYWYRQSLGQGLEFLIYFQGNSAPDKSGLPSDRFSAERTGGSVSTLTIQRTQQEDSAVYLCASRGELAGSNEQFFGPGTRLTVL.

The J gene is TRBJ2-1, the V gene TRBV20-1; possibly TRBD2 for D (6 bases). Germline CDR1 reads DFQATT; CDR2 reads SNEGSKA (reference sequence). V shed 6 bases and J shed 6 bases, with 18 bases lying between them. The CDR3 contains 14 residues. CDR3 residues: CSALGGVGGNEQFF. In DNA, the CDR3 is TGCAGTGCGCTCGGAGGGGTTGGGGGCAATGAGCAGTTCTTC.

The J gene is TRBJ1-2, the V gene TRBV7-2; 9 bases match TRBD1. The germline V gene encodes CDR1 SGHTA and CDR2 FQGNSA. The CDR3 loop spans 16 amino acids. The V segment lost 5 bases and the J segment 6 bases; nucleotides outside the gene matches: 13. In DNA form, the CDR3 reads TGTGCCAGCAGCCCCCAGGGGGACAGGGCGGTCGATGGCTACACCTTC. Translated: CASSPQGDRAVDGYTF.

Regarding this clonotype: The junction shows a germline mismatch at one end, possibly a read error. The CDR3 coding sequence is TGTGCCAGCAGTCCTTACACGGGGCCGGACTATGGCTACATCTTC. Its translation: CASSPYTGPDYGYIF. The chain links TRBV6-5 to TRBJ1-2; maybe TRBD1 (5 bases). The CDR3 is 15 amino acids. Germline CDR1 MNHEY, CDR2 SVGAGI.

This clonotype was recorded a few times. This rearrangement joins TRBV25-1 to TRBJ1-1, with D possibly TRBD1 on 6 matching bases. CDR1 and CDR2 (germline): MGHDK, SYGVNS. The V gene lost 6 bases and the J gene lost 8 bases, with 7 bases spanning the gap. The CDR3 has 10 residues. CDR3 coding DNA: TGTGCCAGCAGCAGGGGAGAAGCTTTCTTT. Its protein is CASSRGEAFF.

J is TRBJ2-5 and V is TRBV5-1; TRBD1 aligns across 11 bases. The J segment lost 2 bases and the V segment lost 4 bases, leaving 1 base of the junction unmatched. In germline, CDR1 is SGHRS, CDR2 YFSETQ. The CDR3 length is 14 residues. DNA for the CDR3: TGCGCCAGCAGCGGGGACAGGGGGCAAGAGACCCAGTACTTC. This translates into CASSGDRGQETQYF.

The chain has TRBV20-1 and TRBJ2-7; D gene unclear. Between the trimmed V and J ends, which lost 0 bases and 1 base, there was a span of 10 bases. The CDR3 totals 14 residues. Germline CDR1 is DFQATT and CDR2 is SNEGSKA (reference sequence). CDR3 region: CSARDEDLSYEQYF. The CDR3 nucleotides read TGCAGTGCTAGAGATGAAGATCTATCCTACGAGCAGTACTTC.

Of note for this clonotype: An end of the junction does not agree with germline; a read error may underlie this. The chain carries TRBV5-1 and TRBJ1-2; 7 bases fit TRBD1. Germline CDR1 and CDR2: SGHRS and YFSETQ. The length of the CDR3 is 14 residues. CDR3 DNA sequence: TGCGTCAGCAGCTTGGAGGGGGCGGACTATGGCTACACCTTC. Translation gives CVSSLEGADYGYTF.

This clonotype was seen ten or more times. The chain joins TRBV4-3 to TRBJ2-5, with D hard to call. The V end lost 0 bases, the J end lost 2 bases, and 19 bases lay between the germline ends. The CDR3 has 18 amino acids. The V gene's germline CDR1 is LGHNA and CDR2 YSLEER. CDR3 bases: TGCGCCAGCAGCCAAGATACTATATTTGGACCAGAACAAGAGACCCAGTACTTC. Protein: CASSQDTIFGPEQETQYF.